Listed here is a single TCR beta chain. Its antigen is unknown. These data originate in a study of a mutant IDH1 vaccine in newly diagnosed glioma. Assay used: immunoSEQ multiplex PCR; TCRdb lists only in-frame clones, some missing. Of around 49,000 clones detected, around 80% appear once; the ten largest clones hold about 5.2%. Time point here: week 5, during vaccination. Each vaccine dose was 300 ug of mutant IDH1 20-mer peptide, with topical imiquimod. The sequencing here drew on PBMCs, taken from a glioma patient whose treatment included an IDH1 peptide vaccine. This receptor was taken from a man between 50 and 59 years old with glioma.

CDR3 coding DNA: TGTGCCAGCTCACCAATCGGCAGGGGAGCTAATGAAAAACTGTTTTTT. Translated, it gives CASSPIGRGANEKLFF. J is TRBJ1-4 and V is TRBV18, with D tentatively TRBD1 (6 bases). The CDR3 contains 16 residues. The germline gives CDR1 KGHSH, CDR2 LQKENI. Trimming took off 2 bases at V and 3 bases at J, with 13 bases between the two ends.